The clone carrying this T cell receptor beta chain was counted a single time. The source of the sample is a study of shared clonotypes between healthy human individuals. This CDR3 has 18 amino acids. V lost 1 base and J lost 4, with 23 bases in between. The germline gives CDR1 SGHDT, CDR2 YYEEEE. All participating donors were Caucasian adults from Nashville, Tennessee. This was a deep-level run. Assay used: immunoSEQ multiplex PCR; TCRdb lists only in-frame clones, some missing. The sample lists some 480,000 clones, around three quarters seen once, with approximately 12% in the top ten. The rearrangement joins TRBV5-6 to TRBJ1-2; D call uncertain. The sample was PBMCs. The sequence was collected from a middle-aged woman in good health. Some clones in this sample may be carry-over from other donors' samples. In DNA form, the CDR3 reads TGTGCCAGCAGCTTGTGGGGAGGCCCTTCCTCATTTGCCTATGGCTACACCTTC. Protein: CASSLWGGPSSFAYGYTF.